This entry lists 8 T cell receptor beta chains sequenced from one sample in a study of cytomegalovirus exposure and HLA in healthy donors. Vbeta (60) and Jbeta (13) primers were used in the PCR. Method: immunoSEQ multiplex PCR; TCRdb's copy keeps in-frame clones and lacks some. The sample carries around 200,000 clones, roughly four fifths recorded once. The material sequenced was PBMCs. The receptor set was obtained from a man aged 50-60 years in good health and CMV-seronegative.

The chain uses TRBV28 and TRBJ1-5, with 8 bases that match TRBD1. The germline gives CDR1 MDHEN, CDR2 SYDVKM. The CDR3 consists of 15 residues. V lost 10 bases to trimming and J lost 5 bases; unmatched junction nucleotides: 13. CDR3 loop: CATLEETGVHQPQHF. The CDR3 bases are TGTGCCACCCTGGAGGAGACAGGGGTTCATCAGCCCCAGCATTTT.

CDR3 coding DNA: TGCAGCGCGACCGGGTTGGGCGAGCAGTACTTC. Protein sequence: CSATGLGEQYF. The chain is built from TRBV29-1 and TRBJ2-7; D gene unclear. The CDR3 runs to 11 residues. With 7 bases removed from V and 6 bases from J, the gap between germline ends came to 13 bases. Germline-derived CDR1 and CDR2 are SQVTM and ANQGSEA.

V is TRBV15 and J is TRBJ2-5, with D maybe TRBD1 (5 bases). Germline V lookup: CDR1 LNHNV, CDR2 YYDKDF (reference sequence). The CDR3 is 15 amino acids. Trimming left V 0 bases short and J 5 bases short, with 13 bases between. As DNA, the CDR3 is TGTGCCACCAGCAGAGATCGATCCAGGGTCGAGACCCAGTACTTC. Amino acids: CATSRDRSRVETQYF.

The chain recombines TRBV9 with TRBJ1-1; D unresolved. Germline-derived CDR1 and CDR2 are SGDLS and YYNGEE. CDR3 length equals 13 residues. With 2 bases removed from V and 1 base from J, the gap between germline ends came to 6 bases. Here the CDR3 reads CASSVWPNTEAFF. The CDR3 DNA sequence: TGTGCCAGCAGCGTGTGGCCGAACACTGAAGCTTTCTTT. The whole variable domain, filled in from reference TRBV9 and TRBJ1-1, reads DSGVTQTPKHLITATGQRVTLRCSPRSGDLSVYWYQQSLDQGLQFLIQYYNGEERAKGNILERFSAQQFPDLHSELNLSSLELGDSALYFCASSVWPNTEAFFGQGTRLTVV.

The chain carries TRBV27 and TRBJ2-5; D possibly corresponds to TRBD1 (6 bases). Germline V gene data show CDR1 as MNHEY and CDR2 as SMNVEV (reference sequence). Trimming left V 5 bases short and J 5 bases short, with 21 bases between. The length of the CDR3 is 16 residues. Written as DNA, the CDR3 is TGTGCCAGCAGTCCACATGGACGTTTTCAGGGGGAGACCCAGTACTTC. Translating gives CASSPHGRFQGETQYF.

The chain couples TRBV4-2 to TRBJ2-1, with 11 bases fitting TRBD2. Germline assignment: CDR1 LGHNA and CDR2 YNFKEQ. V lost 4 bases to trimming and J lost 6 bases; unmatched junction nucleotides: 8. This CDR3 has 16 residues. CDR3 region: CASSPRIAGGGNEQFF. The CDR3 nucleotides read TGTGCCAGCAGCCCAAGAATAGCGGGAGGGGGCAATGAGCAGTTCTTC.

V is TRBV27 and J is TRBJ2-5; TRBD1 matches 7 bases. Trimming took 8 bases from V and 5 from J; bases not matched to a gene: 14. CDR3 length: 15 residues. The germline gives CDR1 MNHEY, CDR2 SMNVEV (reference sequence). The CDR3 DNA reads TGTGCCAGCCTGCCAAGACAGGGCCTCGCGGAGACCCAGTACTTC. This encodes CASLPRQGLAETQYF.

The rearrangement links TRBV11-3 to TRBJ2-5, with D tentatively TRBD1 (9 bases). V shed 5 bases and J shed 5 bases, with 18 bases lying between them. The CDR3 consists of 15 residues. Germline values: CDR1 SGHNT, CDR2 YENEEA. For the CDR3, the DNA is TGTGCCAGCAGCATCGGGGGGGACAGGGACGAGACCCAGTACTTC. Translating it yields CASSIGGDRDETQYF.